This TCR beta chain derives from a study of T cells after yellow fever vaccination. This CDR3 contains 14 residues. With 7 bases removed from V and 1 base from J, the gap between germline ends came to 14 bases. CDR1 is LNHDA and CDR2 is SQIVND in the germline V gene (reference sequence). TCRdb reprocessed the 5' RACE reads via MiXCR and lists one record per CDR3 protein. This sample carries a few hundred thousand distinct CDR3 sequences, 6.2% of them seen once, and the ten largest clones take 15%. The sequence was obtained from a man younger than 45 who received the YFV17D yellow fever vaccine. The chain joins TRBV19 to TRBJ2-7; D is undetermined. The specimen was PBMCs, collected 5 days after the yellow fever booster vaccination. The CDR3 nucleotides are TGTGCCAGTAAAGGAAAAGGTTCATCCTACGAGCAGTACTTC. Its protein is CASKGKGSSYEQYF.